This T cell receptor (beta chain) is drawn from a study of control samples from healthy donors and cancer patients. The CDR3 is 17 amino acids. Repertoires were generated with immunoSEQ multiplex PCR, while TCRdb's copy carries only in-frame clones and drops some. The table has fewer than 200,000 clones, 80% to 95% seen once; the top ten hold about 4%. The V and J genes are TRBV1 and TRBJ2-3; TRBD2, as called in the table, went unchecked against the DNA. TRBV1 constitutes a pseudogene. Sequenced: blood. This TCR derives from a woman aged 60-75 years in good health. The CDR3 DNA follows: TGCACCAGCAGCCAAGATCGGGGGGCCCGCCCCATAGATACGCAGTATTTT. It encodes CTSSQDRGARPIDTQYF.